This TCR beta chain is drawn from a study of shared clonotypes between healthy human individuals. Method: immunoSEQ multiplex PCR; TCRdb's copy keeps in-frame clones and lacks some. The top ten clones hold approximately 25% of a sample with about 820,000 clones, 90% to 95% of them seen once. The V segment lost 4 bases and the J segment 5 bases; nucleotides outside the gene matches: 4. The CDR3 spans 13 residues. CDR1 and CDR2 from the germline V gene are PRHDT and FYEKMQ (reference sequence). Positively selected for CCR7, the CD45RO-negative cells used as naive CD8 cells excluded terminally differentiated effector memory CD45RA+ cells.

What was sequenced was naive CD8+ T cells sorted from blood. The TCR comes from a young man in good health. The chain recombines TRBV13 with TRBJ2-5; 7 nucleotides line up with TRBD2. CDR3 amino acids: CASSSVGGETQYF. In DNA form, the CDR3 reads TGTGCCAGCAGCTCGGTGGGGGGGGAGACCCAGTACTTC. Complete variable domain (other parts from reference TRBV13 and TRBJ2-5): AAGVIQSPRHLIKEKRETATLKCYPIPRHDTVYWYQQGPGQDPQFLISFYEKMQSDKGSIPDRFSAQQFSDYHSELNMSSLELGDSALYFCASSSVGGETQYFGPGTRLLVL.